This is a list of T cell receptor beta chains from one sample in a study of radiation and T cells in renal cell carcinoma. Using immunoSEQ multiplex PCR, the repertoire was profiled, and TCRdb retains in-frame clones only, with some absent. The sample carries some 150,000 clones, roughly 86% recorded once. The sample consisted of blood, taken from a patient whose treatment included radiotherapy and nephrectomy. Every receptor here comes from a woman in her forties or fifties with renal cell carcinoma. Each CDR3 is given with its conserved first and last residue. D genes are given only for firm matches. Clone size is stated in some rows and not others, as once, few, many or a class when expanded.

CASSFLLGNTIYF,TGTGCCAGCAGCTTTTTGTTGGGGAACACCATATATTTT,TRBV7-9,TRBJ1-3,few,.
CASSDSKRRAEYQETQYF,TGTGCCAGCAGTGACTCGAAGCGGCGGGCGGAGTACCAAGAGACCCAGTACTTC,TRBV6-4,TRBJ2-5,.,.
CASSLASGGGNTIYF,TGTGCCAGCAGCTTAGCGTCCGGTGGAGGAAACACCATATATTTT,TRBV7-2,TRBJ1-3,few,.
CASSFGQLYGYTF,TGTGCCAGCAGTTTTGGACAGTTATATGGCTACACCTTC,TRBV6-5,TRBJ1-2,.,.
CASSFTGILAEAFF,TGTGCCAGCAGCTTTACAGGGATCTTGGCTGAAGCTTTCTTT,TRBV5-6,TRBJ1-1,.,.
CASSLGGDEQYF,TGTGCCAGCAGCTTAGGGGGGGACGAGCAGTACTTC,TRBV7-9,TRBJ2-7,once,.
CASSAGQQSYGYTF,TGTGCCAGCAGCGCGGGACAGCAAAGCTATGGCTACACCTTC,TRBV5-4,TRBJ1-2,.,TRBD1
CASSDKGLGEAFF,TGTGCCAGCAGTGACAAGGGGTTGGGTGAAGCTTTCTTT,TRBV25-1,TRBJ1-1,.,.
CASSAGLGGAFF,TGTGCCAGCAGCGCTGGGTTGGGGGGAGCTTTCTTT,TRBV2,TRBJ1-1,.,.
CASSSEYEQYF,TGTGCCAGTAGCAGCGAATACGAGCAGTACTTC,TRBV19,TRBJ2-7,.,.
CSVNRVSGDGYTF,TGCAGCGTTAACAGGGTATCGGGAGATGGCTACACCTTC,TRBV29-1,TRBJ1-2,.,.
CASSVAYRGPYNEQFF,TGTGCCAGCAGCGTAGCTTATAGGGGGCCCTACAATGAGCAGTTCTTC,TRBV9,TRBJ2-1,few,TRBD1
CASSRQTSGDLRRQFF,TGCGCCAGCAGCCGACAGACTAGCGGGGATCTCCGACGACAGTTCTTC,TRBV4-3,TRBJ2-1,.,TRBD2
CASSPTGVQETQYF,TGTGCCAGCAGCCCCACAGGGGTACAAGAGACCCAGTACTTC,TRBV5-6,TRBJ2-5,.,TRBD1
CASSVVDLGEQFF,TGTGCCAGCAGCGTAGTGGACTTGGGGGAGCAGTTCTTC,TRBV9,TRBJ2-1,.,.
CASSISTGDPEAFF,TGTGCCAGCAGCATATCGACAGGGGACCCTGAAGCTTTCTTT,TRBV7-2,TRBJ1-1,.,TRBD1
CASSRAFPGRDSPLHF,TGTGCCAGCAGTCGGGCCTTCCCCGGCAGGGATTCACCCCTCCACTTT,TRBV6-6,TRBJ1-6,once,.
CASRPGNTDTQYF,TGTGCCAGCAGGCCAGGCAATACAGATACGCAGTATTTT,TRBV7-2,TRBJ2-3,.,.
CSVEGGTFNEKLFF,TGCAGCGTTGAAGGCGGGACCTTTAATGAAAAACTGTTTTTT,TRBV29-1,TRBJ1-4,.,.
CASNPGHLNTEAFF,TGTGCCAGCAACCCCGGACATCTGAACACTGAAGCTTTCTTT,TRBV6-6,TRBJ1-1,.,.